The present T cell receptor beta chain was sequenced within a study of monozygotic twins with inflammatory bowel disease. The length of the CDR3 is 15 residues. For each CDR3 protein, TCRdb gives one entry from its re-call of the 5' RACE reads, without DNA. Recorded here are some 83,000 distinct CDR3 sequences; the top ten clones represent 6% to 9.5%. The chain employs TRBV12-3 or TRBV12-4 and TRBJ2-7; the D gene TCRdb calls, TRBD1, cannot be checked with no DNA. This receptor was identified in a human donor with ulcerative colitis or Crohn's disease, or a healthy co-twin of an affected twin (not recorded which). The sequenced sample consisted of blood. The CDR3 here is CASPREGMNYDEQYF.